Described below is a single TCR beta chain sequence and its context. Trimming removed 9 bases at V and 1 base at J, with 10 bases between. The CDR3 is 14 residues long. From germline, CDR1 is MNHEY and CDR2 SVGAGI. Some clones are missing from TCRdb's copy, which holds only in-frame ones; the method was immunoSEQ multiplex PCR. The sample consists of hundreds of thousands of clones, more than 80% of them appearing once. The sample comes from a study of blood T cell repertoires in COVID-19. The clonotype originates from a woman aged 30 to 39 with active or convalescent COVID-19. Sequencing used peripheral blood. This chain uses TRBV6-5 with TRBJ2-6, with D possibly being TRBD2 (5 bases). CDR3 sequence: CASDRGSGANVLTF. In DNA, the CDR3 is TGTGCCAGTGATCGGGGATCTGGGGCCAACGTCCTGACTTTC.